Presented here are 14 T cell receptor beta chains from one specimen sequenced in a study of long-term antiretroviral therapy in people with HIV. An immunoSEQ assay, version v3.0, was performed at survey level. The table came from immunoSEQ multiplex PCR; TCRdb's copy has only in-frame clones and leaves some out. This sample has about 34,000 clones, with around 90% found just once. The source was unsorted PBMCs, collected 1.1 years after starting antiretroviral therapy. The receptor source for this set is a man between 18 and 35 years old with HIV.

This clone was found a few times. J is TRBJ2-7 and V is TRBV2; D unresolved. The CDR3 spans 11 residues. V was clipped by 7 bases and J by 2 bases, with 6 bases between them. Germline loops: CDR1 SNHLY, CDR2 FYNNEI. CDR3 protein: CASTAPYEQYF. CDR3 DNA: TGTGCCAGCACGGCGCCCTACGAGCAGTACTTC.

The rearrangement links TRBV27 to TRBJ1-2; weak D call: TRBD1 (5 bases). This CDR3 comprises 12 residues. Trimming shortened V by 2 bases and J by 8 bases, and 9 bases separated the two germline ends. The germline V gene has CDR1 MNHEY and CDR2 SMNVEV (reference sequence). In DNA, the CDR3 is TGTGCCAGCAGTTTAGAGGGGAGGGGCTACACCTTC. This sequence encodes CASSLEGRGYTF.

This clone is a singleton in its sample. The V call is TRBV27, the J call TRBJ1-1, with 9 bases lining up with TRBD1. Looked up from germline, CDR1 is MNHEY and CDR2 is SMNVEV (reference sequence). With 6 bases clipped from V and 6 bases from J, the junction kept 5 bases outside the gene matches. CDR3 length equals 13 residues. DNA of the CDR3: TGTGCCAGCAGGAAACAGGGGGCTGCTGAAGCTTTCTTT. Residues: CASRKQGAAEAFF.

This chain links TRBV28 with TRBJ2-7, with 9 bases fitting TRBD2. CDR1 and CDR2 from the germline V gene are MDHEN and SYDVKM. The V segment lost 4 bases and the J segment 2 bases; nucleotides outside the gene matches: 3. CDR3 length: 14 residues. The CDR3 here is CASSSPSGAYEQYF. In nucleotides, the CDR3 is TGTGCCAGCAGTTCACCTAGCGGGGCCTACGAGCAGTACTTC.

This chain links TRBV6-6 with TRBJ1-2; 8 bases are shared with TRBD1. There are 12 residues in the CDR3. V lost 6 bases and J lost 7; bases outside the gene matches: 4. The germline V gene has CDR1 MNHNY and CDR2 SVGAGI (reference sequence). The CDR3 here is CASRDGQGGYTF. The CDR3 nucleotides are TGTGCCAGCAGGGACGGACAGGGTGGCTACACCTTC.

The rearrangement joins TRBV29-1 to TRBJ2-3, with D tentatively TRBD1 (5 bases). Germline V gene data show CDR1 as SQVTM and CDR2 as ANQGSEA. CDR3 length equals 13 residues. Trimming removed 4 bases at V and 2 bases at J, with 10 bases between. This CDR3 is CSVATVLTDTQYF. The CDR3 region has the DNA TGCAGCGTTGCGACAGTCCTCACAGATACGCAGTATTTT.

This sequence joins TRBV21-1 and TRBJ2-7; TRBD2, the table's D call, was not compared with the DNA. TRBV21-1 is shown as a pseudogene. The CDR3 is 17 amino acids. CDR3 bases: TGTGCCAGCAGCAAAGTTCTAGCGGGATCTTCGGGGAACGAGCAGTACTTC. Translated: CASSKVLAGSSGNEQYF.

CDR3 amino acids: CASSPRGRHGYGYTF. As DNA, the CDR3 is TGTGCCAGCAGCCCCAGGGGGCGCCATGGCTATGGCTACACCTTC. V is TRBV28 and J is TRBJ1-2; 8 bases are a match to TRBD1. The CDR3 sequence is 15 residues long. Germline V lookup: CDR1 MDHEN, CDR2 SYDVKM. V was pared by 6 bases and J by 4 bases, with 10 bases of the junction left unmatched.

The gene calls are TRBV27 and TRBJ2-7; 10 bases fit TRBD1. CDR1 is MNHEY and CDR2 is SMNVEV in the germline V gene (reference sequence). V was pared by 4 bases and J by 2 bases, with 8 bases of the junction left unmatched. The length of the CDR3 is 16 residues. CDR3: CASSYAGQGVPYEQYF. The DNA of the CDR3 is TGTGCCAGCAGTTACGCCGGACAGGGGGTACCCTACGAGCAGTACTTC.

In its sample, this clone was seen once. The chain links TRBV30 to TRBJ1-4; D is unresolved. The germline CDR1 and CDR2 sequences are GTSNPN and SVGIG (reference sequence). The CDR3 length is 14 residues. V dropped 0 bases and J dropped 5 bases, with 10 bases sitting between them. CDR3 loop: CAWSVSLMNEKLFF. The CDR3 DNA reads TGTGCCTGGAGTGTAAGCCTAATGAATGAAAAACTGTTTTTT.

J is TRBJ1-5 and V is TRBV2; 9 nucleotides line up with TRBD1. Unmatched junction bases numbered 16, after V lost 2 bases and J lost 5 bases. The CDR3 contains 19 residues. In germline, CDR1 is SNHLY, CDR2 FYNNEI. The CDR3 coding sequence is TGTGCCAGCAGTGAATGGCCGAGCCCGGGACAGGGAAGAGATCAGCCCCAGCATTTT. Translated: CASSEWPSPGQGRDQPQHF.

The CDR3 DNA sequence: TGTGCCTGGAAGAGTGGACTAGCAGACAATGAGCAGTTCTTC. Protein product: CAWKSGLADNEQFF. The V gene is TRBV30, the J gene TRBJ2-1; 8 bases are a match to TRBD2. Looked up from germline, CDR1 is GTSNPN and CDR2 is SVGIG (reference sequence). The CDR3 is 14 residues long. The V gene end was trimmed by 4 bases and the J gene end by 5 bases; junction bases not matched to a gene: 7. Full variable domain (missing parts from reference TRBV30 and TRBJ2-1): SQTIHQWPATLVQPVGSPLSLECTVEGTSNPNLYWYRQAAGRGLQLLFYSVGIGQISSEVPQNLSASRPQDRQFILSSKKLLLSDSGFYLCAWKSGLADNEQFFGPGTRLTVL.

The chain joins TRBV11-2 to TRBJ1-1, with 8 nucleotides matching TRBD1. The CDR3 has 17 amino acids. V lost 5 bases to trimming and J lost 0 bases; unmatched junction nucleotides: 11. CDR1 SGHAT and CDR2 FQNNGV come from the germline V gene. The CDR3 spells CASSPTPGQELNTEAFF. As DNA, the CDR3 is TGTGCCAGCAGCCCAACTCCGGGACAGGAATTGAACACTGAAGCTTTCTTT.

The table lists this clone with a count of one. The J gene is TRBJ2-6, the V gene TRBV19; a possible D gene is TRBD1 (6 bases). Germline V CDR1 and CDR2: LNHDA, SQIVND (reference sequence). V was trimmed by 5 bases and J by 0 bases, leaving 14 bases between them. This CDR3 is 17 amino acids long. The chain's CDR3 is CASSRTEGSSGANVLTF. The CDR3 nucleotides read TGTGCCAGTAGTCGGACAGAGGGGAGCTCTGGGGCCAACGTCCTGACTTTC. The complete variable domain, with remaining parts taken from reference TRBV19 and TRBJ2-6, reads DGGITQSPKYLFRKEGQNVTLSCEQNLNHDAMYWYRQDPGQGLRLIYYSQIVNDFQKGDIAEGYSVSREKKESFPLTVTSAQKNPTAFYLCASSRTEGSSGANVLTFGAGSRLTVL.